Listed below are T cell receptor beta chains from one sample, sequenced in a study of blood T cell repertoires in COVID-19. This table comes from immunoSEQ multiplex PCR, and its TCRdb copy is limited to in-frame clones, with some not included. Counted here are some 300,000 clones, more than 75% occurring once; the ten biggest clones make up 1.3%. Material: peripheral blood. These receptors all come from a man in his 70s with acute or convalescent COVID-19. CDR3s include the opening cysteine and the closing phenylalanine or tryptophan. D genes are given only for firm matches. Not every row has a clone size; where given, it reads once, few, many or a size class.

d_gene: -
j_gene: TRBJ2-7
abundance: -
v_gene: TRBV7-2
CDR3aa: CASSRERRGPISYEQYF
CDR3nt: TGTGCCAGCAGCCGTGAGCGGCGGGGGCCAATCTCCTACGAGCAGTACTTC

d_gene: -
j_gene: TRBJ1-4
abundance: -
v_gene: TRBV2
CDR3aa: CASSGTANEKLFF
CDR3nt: TGTGCCAGTTCAGGAACAGCTAATGAAAAACTGTTTTTT

d_gene: -
j_gene: TRBJ2-5
abundance: -
v_gene: TRBV18
CDR3aa: CASSPGADETQYF
CDR3nt: TGTGCCAGCTCACCAGGGGCGGATGAGACCCAGTACTTC

d_gene: TRBD1
j_gene: TRBJ1-2
abundance: -
v_gene: TRBV28
CDR3aa: CASTQGQFYGYTF
CDR3nt: TGTGCCAGCACCCAGGGACAGTTCTATGGCTACACCTTC

d_gene: -
j_gene: TRBJ1-4
abundance: -
v_gene: TRBV6-5
CDR3aa: CASSYSREGEKLFF
CDR3nt: TGTGCCAGCAGTTACAGCCGGGAGGGGGAAAAACTGTTTTTT

d_gene: TRBD1
j_gene: TRBJ1-6
abundance: few
v_gene: TRBV28
CDR3aa: CASSLWGQVGVGSPLHF
CDR3nt: TGTGCCAGCAGTTTGTGGGGACAGGTAGGGGTAGGTTCACCCCTCCACTTT

d_gene: TRBD1
j_gene: TRBJ2-3
abundance: -
v_gene: TRBV5-6
CDR3aa: CASSLNRGYPDTQYF
CDR3nt: TGTGCCAGCAGCTTGAACAGGGGTTATCCAGATACGCAGTATTTT

d_gene: TRBD1
j_gene: TRBJ1-5
abundance: -
v_gene: TRBV24-1
CDR3aa: CATSDSGTGGSSQHF
CDR3nt: TGTGCCACCAGTGATTCCGGGACAGGGGGTTCGTCCCAGCATTTT

d_gene: TRBD2
j_gene: TRBJ2-1
abundance: -
v_gene: TRBV10-3
CDR3aa: CAISGGTSGGSSYNEQFF
CDR3nt: TGTGCCATCAGTGGTGGGACTAGCGGTGGTAGCTCCTACAATGAGCAGTTCTTC

d_gene: -
j_gene: TRBJ1-5
abundance: -
v_gene: TRBV28
CDR3aa: CASYRERQPQHF
CDR3nt: TGTGCCAGTTACAGGGAGCGGCAGCCCCAGCATTTT

d_gene: -
j_gene: TRBJ2-2
abundance: -
v_gene: TRBV7-2
CDR3aa: CASSLASGNTGELFF
CDR3nt: TGTGCCAGCAGCTTAGCGTCAGGGAACACCGGGGAGCTGTTTTTT

d_gene: TRBD1
j_gene: TRBJ1-5
abundance: -
v_gene: TRBV5-5
CDR3aa: CASSSTGVENQPQHF
CDR3nt: TGTGCCAGCAGCTCGACAGGGGTAGAAAATCAGCCCCAGCATTTT

d_gene: TRBD2
j_gene: TRBJ2-2
abundance: few
v_gene: TRBV9
CDR3aa: CASSASGIVTGELFF
CDR3nt: TGTGCCAGCAGCGCGAGCGGGATAGTCACCGGGGAGCTGTTTTTT

d_gene: -
j_gene: TRBJ1-5
abundance: -
v_gene: TRBV6-5
CDR3aa: CASSQTALRPQHF
CDR3nt: TGTGCCAGCAGTCAGACAGCCTTGCGGCCCCAGCATTTT

d_gene: -
j_gene: TRBJ2-1
abundance: -
v_gene: TRBV5-1
CDR3aa: CASSLAARFQEVYNEQFF
CDR3nt: TGCGCCAGCAGCTTGGCCGCTAGGTTCCAGGAGGTATACAATGAGCAGTTCTTC

d_gene: TRBD2
j_gene: TRBJ2-3
abundance: -
v_gene: TRBV7-2
CDR3aa: CASTLALAGATDTQYF
CDR3nt: TGTGCCAGCACCCTCGCTCTAGCGGGGGCCACAGATACGCAGTATTTT

d_gene: -
j_gene: TRBJ2-5
abundance: -
v_gene: TRBV24-1
CDR3aa: CATSGRGQETQYF
CDR3nt: TGTGCCACCAGTGGACGGGGGCAAGAGACCCAGTACTTC

d_gene: TRBD1
j_gene: TRBJ1-3
abundance: -
v_gene: TRBV2
CDR3aa: CASSENWGQGGNTIYF
CDR3nt: TGTGCCAGCAGTGAAAACTGGGGACAGGGTGGAAACACCATATATTTT

d_gene: TRBD1
j_gene: TRBJ2-7
abundance: -
v_gene: TRBV19
CDR3aa: CASSIRDSLYEQYF
CDR3nt: TGTGCCAGTAGTATCCGGGACAGTCTCTACGAGCAGTACTTC

d_gene: -
j_gene: TRBJ2-6
abundance: -
v_gene: TRBV19
CDR3aa: CASRTRGANVLTF
CDR3nt: TGTGCCAGTAGGACGAGGGGGGCCAACGTCCTGACTTTC

d_gene: TRBD2
j_gene: TRBJ2-5
abundance: -
v_gene: TRBV18
CDR3aa: CASSPTGGGQETQYF
CDR3nt: TGTGCCAGCTCACCAACGGGAGGGGGCCAAGAGACCCAGTACTTC

d_gene: -
j_gene: TRBJ1-5
abundance: once
v_gene: TRBV7-2
CDR3aa: CASSFAGNNNQPQHF
CDR3nt: TGTGCCAGCAGCTTTGCAGGGAATAACAATCAGCCCCAGCATTTT

d_gene: -
j_gene: TRBJ2-5
abundance: -
v_gene: TRBV10-1
CDR3aa: CASSVGRRETQYF
CDR3nt: TGCGCCAGCAGTGTCGGCCGGAGAGAGACCCAGTACTTC

d_gene: TRBD2
j_gene: TRBJ2-3
abundance: once
v_gene: TRBV5-6
CDR3aa: CASSWGLAGGPSTDTQYF
CDR3nt: TGTGCCAGCAGCTGGGGACTAGCGGGGGGCCCCAGCACAGATACGCAGTATTTT

d_gene: -
j_gene: TRBJ2-1
abundance: -
v_gene: TRBV3-1/TRBV3-2
CDR3aa: CASSPQRASSYNEQFF
CDR3nt: TGTGCCAGCAGCCCCCAGCGGGCGAGCTCCTACAATGAGCAGTTCTTC

d_gene: -
j_gene: TRBJ1-3
abundance: once
v_gene: TRBV5-1
CDR3aa: CASSRGPGNTIYF
CDR3nt: TGCGCCAGCAGCAGGGGCCCGGGAAACACCATATATTTT

d_gene: -
j_gene: TRBJ2-5
abundance: -
v_gene: TRBV11-3
CDR3aa: CASSFLDKGETQYF
CDR3nt: TGTGCCAGCAGCTTCTTGGACAAGGGAGAGACCCAGTACTTC

d_gene: -
j_gene: TRBJ1-4
abundance: few
v_gene: TRBV7-9
CDR3aa: CASSLTGQGGEKLFF
CDR3nt: TGTGCCAGCAGCTTAACCGGGCAGGGAGGTGAAAAACTGTTTTTT

d_gene: -
j_gene: TRBJ2-1
abundance: -
v_gene: TRBV7-9
CDR3aa: CASSLDGRGVNNEQFF
CDR3nt: TGTGCCAGCAGCTTAGACGGGAGAGGAGTTAACAATGAGCAGTTCTTC

d_gene: -
j_gene: TRBJ1-5
abundance: once
v_gene: TRBV28
CDR3aa: CASSSPYWSQPQHF
CDR3nt: TGTGCCAGCAGTTCCCCCTATTGGAGTCAGCCCCAGCATTTT

d_gene: TRBD2
j_gene: TRBJ2-5
abundance: once
v_gene: TRBV6-2/TRBV6-3
CDR3aa: CASSYSTSGGAADETQYF
CDR3nt: TGTGCCAGCAGTTACTCGACTAGCGGGGGGGCCGCTGATGAGACCCAGTACTTC

d_gene: TRBD1
j_gene: TRBJ2-7
abundance: once
v_gene: TRBV6-2/TRBV6-3
CDR3aa: CASSTGTGRVYEQYF
CDR3nt: TGTGCCAGCAGTACCGGGACAGGTCGAGTCTACGAGCAGTACTTC

d_gene: -
j_gene: TRBJ2-1
abundance: -
v_gene: TRBV4-2
CDR3aa: CASSQEGAGSRNEQFF
CDR3nt: TGTGCCAGCAGCCAAGAAGGGGCAGGGTCAAGGAATGAGCAGTTCTTC

d_gene: -
j_gene: TRBJ2-3
abundance: -
v_gene: TRBV4-1
CDR3aa: CASSRNREDTQYF
CDR3nt: TGCGCCAGCAGCCGAAACAGGGAAGATACGCAGTATTTT

d_gene: -
j_gene: TRBJ2-7
abundance: once
v_gene: TRBV27
CDR3aa: CASSLFLGFYEQYF
CDR3nt: TGTGCCAGCAGTTTATTCCTAGGCTTCTACGAGCAGTACTTC

d_gene: TRBD2
j_gene: TRBJ2-3
abundance: -
v_gene: TRBV19
CDR3aa: CASKTLAGGPDTQYF
CDR3nt: TGTGCCAGTAAGACACTAGCGGGAGGGCCAGATACGCAGTATTTT

d_gene: TRBD1
j_gene: TRBJ2-1
abundance: -
v_gene: TRBV28
CDR3aa: CASSLGGQQYNEQFF
CDR3nt: TGTGCCAGCAGTTTAGGGGGACAGCAATACAATGAGCAGTTCTTC

d_gene: TRBD1
j_gene: TRBJ2-3
abundance: -
v_gene: TRBV4-2
CDR3aa: CASSQTGQGTDTQYF
CDR3nt: TGTGCCAGCAGCCAAACGGGACAGGGCACAGATACGCAGTATTTT

d_gene: TRBD1
j_gene: TRBJ1-2
abundance: -
v_gene: TRBV10-2
CDR3aa: CASSETGVGYGYTF
CDR3nt: TGCGCCAGCAGTGAGACAGGGGTGGGCTATGGCTACACCTTC

d_gene: TRBD2
j_gene: TRBJ2-5
abundance: -
v_gene: TRBV19
CDR3aa: CASSSFPGGRETQYF
CDR3nt: TGTGCCAGTAGTAGTTTCCCCGGGGGGAGGGAGACCCAGTACTTC

d_gene: -
j_gene: TRBJ1-5
abundance: -
v_gene: TRBV6-5
CDR3aa: CASYADSNQPQHF
CDR3nt: TGTGCCTCATACGCAGATAGCAATCAGCCCCAGCATTTT

d_gene: -
j_gene: TRBJ2-5
abundance: once
v_gene: TRBV24-1
CDR3aa: CATSDLRGSETQYF
CDR3nt: TGTGCCACCAGTGATTTGCGGGGGTCGGAGACCCAGTACTTC

d_gene: TRBD1
j_gene: TRBJ1-1
abundance: -
v_gene: TRBV28
CDR3aa: CASSLPTGGNTEAFF
CDR3nt: TGTGCCAGCAGTCTCCCGACAGGGGGTAACACTGAAGCTTTCTTT

d_gene: TRBD1
j_gene: TRBJ1-3
abundance: -
v_gene: TRBV6-6
CDR3aa: CASRRTGGNTIYF
CDR3nt: TGTGCCAGCAGAAGGACAGGGGGAAACACCATATATTTT

d_gene: -
j_gene: TRBJ1-5
abundance: -
v_gene: TRBV19
CDR3aa: CASSIGGNQPQHF
CDR3nt: TGTGCCAGTAGTATAGGAGGGAATCAGCCCCAGCATTTT

d_gene: TRBD1
j_gene: TRBJ2-1
abundance: -
v_gene: TRBV9
CDR3aa: CASTGQGGNEQFF
CDR3nt: TGTGCCAGCACTGGACAGGGAGGCAATGAGCAGTTCTTC

d_gene: -
j_gene: TRBJ2-3
abundance: -
v_gene: TRBV15
CDR3aa: CATSRGESTSTDTQYF
CDR3nt: TGTGCCACCAGCAGAGGAGAGTCAACTAGCACAGATACGCAGTATTTT

d_gene: -
j_gene: TRBJ1-3
abundance: -
v_gene: TRBV5-1
CDR3aa: CASSLVQGLSGNTIYF
CDR3nt: TGCGCCAGCAGCTTGGTGCAGGGGCTCTCTGGAAACACCATATATTTT

d_gene: TRBD1
j_gene: TRBJ1-2
abundance: -
v_gene: TRBV11-2
CDR3aa: CASSLAGGYGYTF
CDR3nt: TGTGCCAGCAGCTTAGCAGGGGGGTATGGCTACACCTTC

d_gene: TRBD2
j_gene: TRBJ2-7
abundance: -
v_gene: TRBV4-3
CDR3aa: CASSQRYPGTSGGAYEQYF
CDR3nt: TGCGCCAGCAGCCAACGCTATCCCGGGACTAGCGGGGGTGCTTACGAGCAGTACTTC